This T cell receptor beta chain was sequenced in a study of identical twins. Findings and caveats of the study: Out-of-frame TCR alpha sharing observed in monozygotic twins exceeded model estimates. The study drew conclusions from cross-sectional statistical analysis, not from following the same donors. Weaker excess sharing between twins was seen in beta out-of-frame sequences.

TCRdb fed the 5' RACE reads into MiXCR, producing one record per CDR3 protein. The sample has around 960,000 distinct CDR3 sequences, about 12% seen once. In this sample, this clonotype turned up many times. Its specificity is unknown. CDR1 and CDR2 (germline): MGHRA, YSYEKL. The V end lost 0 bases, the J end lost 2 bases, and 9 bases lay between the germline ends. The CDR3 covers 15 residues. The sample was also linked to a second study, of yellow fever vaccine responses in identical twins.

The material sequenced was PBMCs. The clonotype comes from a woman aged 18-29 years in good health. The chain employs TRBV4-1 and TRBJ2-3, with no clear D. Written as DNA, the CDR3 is TGCGCCAGCAGCCAAGATAGGCGGTTCACAGATACGCAGTATTTT. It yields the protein CASSQDRRFTDTQYF.